This entry lists 5 T cell receptor beta chains sequenced from one sample in a study of Ad26.COV2.S vaccination and SARS-CoV-2 variants. The data were produced by immunoSEQ multiplex PCR, yet TCRdb's version contains in-frame clones alone and is incomplete. The top ten hold roughly 4.3% of the sample, which has fewer than 500,000 clones, 90% seen once. Treatment indicated: 19 received Ad26.COV2.S at low or high dose, single or two shots; 5 received placebo; per-sample allocation not given. It was on day 63 after the first vaccine or placebo injection that samples were taken. This material consisted of peripheral blood, taken in a trial of Ad26.COV2.S vaccine versus placebo. The receptors come from a person aged 18-60 years who received the Ad26.COV2.S COVID-19 vaccine or a placebo.

This chain connects TRBV18 to TRBJ1-5; no firm D call. This CDR3 has 14 amino acids. In germline, CDR1 is KGHSH, CDR2 LQKENI. Trimming removed 6 bases at V and 3 bases at J, with 12 bases between. For the CDR3, the DNA is TGTGCCAGCTCTACCGCAGGTAACAATCAGCCCCAGCATTTT. The encoded protein is CASSTAGNNQPQHF.

V is TRBV7-3 and J is TRBJ2-7; no firm D call. The CDR3 contains 14 residues. Trimming removed 5 bases from V and 0 bases from J, with 11 bases in between. Germline values: CDR1 SGHTA, CDR2 FQGTGA. For the CDR3, the DNA is TGTGCCAGCAGCCTCACAATTAACTCCTACGAGCAGTACTTC. This codes for CASSLTINSYEQYF. Looking up the rest from reference TRBV7-3 and TRBJ2-7 gives the full variable domain: GAGVSQTPSNKVTEKGKYVELRCDPISGHTALYWYRQSLGQGPEFLIYFQGTGAADDSGLPNDRFFAVRPEGSVSTLKIQRTERGDSAVYLCASSLTINSYEQYFGPGTRLTVT.

The rearrangement uses TRBV4-3 and TRBJ2-1, with 13 nucleotides matching TRBD2. Trimming cost V 4 bases and J 5 bases; bases outside gene matches: 5. CDR3 length: 16 residues. The germline V gene encodes CDR1 LGHNA and CDR2 YSLEER. The CDR3, as DNA: TGCGCCAGCAGCCCAAGGACTAGCGGGGGCAACAATGAGCAGTTCTTC. Protein product: CASSPRTSGGNNEQFF.

The genes are TRBV20-1 and TRBJ1-2; D gene unclear. CDR1 DFQATT and CDR2 SNEGSKA come from the germline V gene (reference sequence). This CDR3 has 11 residues. Trimming shortened V by 3 bases and J by 5 bases, and 7 bases separated the two germline ends. The CDR3 loop reads CSARSRYGYTF. In DNA, the CDR3 is TGCAGTGCTAGGAGTAGGTATGGCTACACCTTC.

In DNA, the CDR3 is TGTGCCAGCAGCTTAGGAGCGGGAGGGGCAGATACGCAGTATTTT. It is translated as CASSLGAGGADTQYF. The rearrangement joins TRBV7-6 to TRBJ2-3; the match to TRBD2 covers 10 bases. This CDR3 contains 15 residues. CDR1 SGHVS and CDR2 FNYEAQ come from the germline V gene. V lost 1 base and J lost 4; bases outside the gene matches: 2.